This TCR beta chain originates from a study of T-cell reconstitution after alpha-beta-depleted transplantation in children. Study findings and constraints: Newly made T cells mostly supplied T-cell counts and diversity one year after transplant. Several hundred expanded graft clones reportedly gave rise to the alpha-beta T cells present about two months after transplant. Surviving recipient cells, namely T cells and thymic progenitors, were the source of high day-60 TCRbeta diversity in some patients.

Unique molecular identifiers were incorporated into the prepared TCRbeta library. From the PCR reads, TCRdb called clonotypes with MiXCR, one entry per CDR3 protein. The sample contains around 450,000 distinct CDR3 sequences, about 10% of which appear only once. V shed 0 bases, J shed 4 bases, and the junction held 5 bases outside the gene matches. Germline CDR1 is MNHEY and CDR2 is SVGEGT. The CDR3 totals 15 residues. As for this clonotype: Its antigen remains unknown.

The receptor was isolated from a child under 10 years old with inherited bone marrow failure, due to receive a stem cell transplant. J is TRBJ2-5 and V is TRBV6-2 or TRBV6-3; 7 bases fit TRBD2. This material consisted of PBMCs, taken before TCRalphabeta/CD19-depleted stem cell transplant. The CDR3 DNA reads as TGTGCCAGCAGTTACTCAGAGTGGGAGGGAGAGACCCAGTACTTC. Protein sequence: CASSYSEWEGETQYF.